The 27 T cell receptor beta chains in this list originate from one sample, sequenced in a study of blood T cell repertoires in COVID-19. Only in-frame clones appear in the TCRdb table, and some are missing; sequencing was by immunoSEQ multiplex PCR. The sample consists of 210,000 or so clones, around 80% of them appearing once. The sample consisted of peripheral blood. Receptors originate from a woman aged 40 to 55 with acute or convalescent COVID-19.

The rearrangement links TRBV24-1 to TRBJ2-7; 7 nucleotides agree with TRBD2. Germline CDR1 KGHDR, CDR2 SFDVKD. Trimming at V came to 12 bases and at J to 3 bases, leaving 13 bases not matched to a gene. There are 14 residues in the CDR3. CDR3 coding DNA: TGTGCCCCGAGATTGGTGGGGGGGGGCTACGAGCAGTACTTC. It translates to CAPRLVGGGYEQYF.

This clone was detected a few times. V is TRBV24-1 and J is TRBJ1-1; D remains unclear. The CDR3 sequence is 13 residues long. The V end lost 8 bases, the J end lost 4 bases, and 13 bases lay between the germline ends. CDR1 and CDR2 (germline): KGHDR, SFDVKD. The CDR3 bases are TGTGCCACCAAGCTGTCGGGAGGCACTGAAGCTTTCTTT. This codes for CATKLSGGTEAFF.

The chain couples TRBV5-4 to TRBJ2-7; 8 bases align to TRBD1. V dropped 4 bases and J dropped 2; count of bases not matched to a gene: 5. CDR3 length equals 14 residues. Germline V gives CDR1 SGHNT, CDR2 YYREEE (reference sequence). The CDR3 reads CASSPTGGTYEQYF. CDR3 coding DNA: TGTGCCAGCAGCCCTACAGGGGGGACCTACGAGCAGTACTTC.

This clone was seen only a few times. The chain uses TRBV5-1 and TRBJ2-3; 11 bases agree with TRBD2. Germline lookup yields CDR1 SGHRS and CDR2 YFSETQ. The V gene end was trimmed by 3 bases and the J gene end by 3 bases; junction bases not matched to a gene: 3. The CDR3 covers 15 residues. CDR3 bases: TGCGCCAGCAGCTGGGCTAGCGGGAGGACAGATACGCAGTATTTT. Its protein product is CASSWASGRTDTQYF.

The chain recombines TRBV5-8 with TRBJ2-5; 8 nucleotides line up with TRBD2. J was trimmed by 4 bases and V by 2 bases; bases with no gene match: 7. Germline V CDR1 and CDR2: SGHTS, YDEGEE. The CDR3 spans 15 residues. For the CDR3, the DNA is TGTGCCAGCAGCTTCCGGAGCGGGAGCGCAGAGACCCAGTACTTC. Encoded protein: CASSFRSGSAETQYF.

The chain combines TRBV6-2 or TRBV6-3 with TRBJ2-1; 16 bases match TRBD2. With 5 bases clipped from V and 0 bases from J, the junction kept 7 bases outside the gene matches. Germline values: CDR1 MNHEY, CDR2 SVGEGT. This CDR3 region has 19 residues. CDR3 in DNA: TGTGCCAGCAGTCCCCCGGGACTAGCGGGAGGGAGCTCCTACAATGAGCAGTTCTTC. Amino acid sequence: CASSPPGLAGGSSYNEQFF.

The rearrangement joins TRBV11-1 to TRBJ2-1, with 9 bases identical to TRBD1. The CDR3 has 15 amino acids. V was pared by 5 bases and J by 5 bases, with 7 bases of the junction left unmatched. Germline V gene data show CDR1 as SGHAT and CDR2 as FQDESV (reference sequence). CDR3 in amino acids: CASSKGQGDDNEQFF. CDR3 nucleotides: TGTGCCAGCAGCAAGGGACAGGGTGACGACAATGAGCAGTTCTTC. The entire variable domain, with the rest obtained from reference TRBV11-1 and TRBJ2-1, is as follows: EAEVAQSPRYKITEKSQAVAFWCDPISGHATLYWYRQILGQGPELLVQFQDESVVDDSQLPKDRFSAERLKGVDSTLKIQPAELGDSAMYLCASSKGQGDDNEQFFGPGTRLTVL.

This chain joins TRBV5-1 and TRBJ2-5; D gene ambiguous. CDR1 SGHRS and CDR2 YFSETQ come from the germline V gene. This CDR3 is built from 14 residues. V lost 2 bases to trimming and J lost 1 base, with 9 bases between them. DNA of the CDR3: TGCGCCAGCAGCTTAATAACAGCCCAAGAGACCCAGTACTTC. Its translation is CASSLITAQETQYF.

CDR3 region: CASSPPLSQGAKNIQYF. The CDR3 DNA reads as TGTGCCAGCTCACCACCTCTAAGCCAGGGGGCCAAAAACATTCAGTACTTC. The chain couples TRBV18 to TRBJ2-4; D may be TRBD1 (6 bases). The germline V and J ends were trimmed by 0 bases and 1 base, with 13 bases remaining between them. Germline V CDR1 and CDR2: KGHSH, LQKENI. The CDR3 covers 17 residues.

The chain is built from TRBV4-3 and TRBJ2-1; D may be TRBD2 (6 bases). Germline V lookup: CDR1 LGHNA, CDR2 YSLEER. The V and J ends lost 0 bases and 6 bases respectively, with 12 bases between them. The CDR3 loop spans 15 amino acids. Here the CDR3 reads CASSQDLSSGNEQFF. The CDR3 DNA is TGCGCCAGCAGCCAAGACCTAAGTAGCGGCAATGAGCAGTTCTTC.

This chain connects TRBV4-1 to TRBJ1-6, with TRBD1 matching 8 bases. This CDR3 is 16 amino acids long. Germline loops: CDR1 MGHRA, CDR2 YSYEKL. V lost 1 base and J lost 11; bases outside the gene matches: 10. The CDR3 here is CASSQGLGQGGPPLHF. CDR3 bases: TGCGCCAGCAGCCAAGGGCTCGGACAGGGCGGGCCACCCCTCCACTTT.

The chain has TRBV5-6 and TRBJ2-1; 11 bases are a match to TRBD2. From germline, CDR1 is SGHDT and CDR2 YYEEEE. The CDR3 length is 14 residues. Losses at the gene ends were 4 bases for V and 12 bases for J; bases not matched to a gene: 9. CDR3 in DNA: TGTGCCAGCAGCCGGATACAGCTAGCGGGGGGGCAGTTCTTC. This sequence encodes CASSRIQLAGGQFF.

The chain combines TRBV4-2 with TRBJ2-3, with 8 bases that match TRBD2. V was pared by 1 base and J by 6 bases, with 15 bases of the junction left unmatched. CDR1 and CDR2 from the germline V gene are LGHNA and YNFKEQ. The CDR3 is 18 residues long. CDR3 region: CASSQVRGTSSVFDTQYF. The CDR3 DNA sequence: TGTGCCAGCAGCCAAGTCCGCGGGACTAGTTCTGTTTTCGATACGCAGTATTTT.

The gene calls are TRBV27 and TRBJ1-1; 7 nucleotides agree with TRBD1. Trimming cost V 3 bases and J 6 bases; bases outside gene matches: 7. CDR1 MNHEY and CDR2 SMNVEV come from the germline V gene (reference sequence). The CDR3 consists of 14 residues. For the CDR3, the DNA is TGTGCCAGCAGTTTTTTAACAGGGGCTGCTGAAGCTTTCTTT. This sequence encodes CASSFLTGAAEAFF.

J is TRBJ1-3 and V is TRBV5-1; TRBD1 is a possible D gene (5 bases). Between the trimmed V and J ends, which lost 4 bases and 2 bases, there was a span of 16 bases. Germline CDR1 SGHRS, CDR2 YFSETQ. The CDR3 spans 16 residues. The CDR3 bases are TGCGCCAGCAGCGTAAGACAGATTTCTACTGGAAACACCATATATTTT. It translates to CASSVRQISTGNTIYF. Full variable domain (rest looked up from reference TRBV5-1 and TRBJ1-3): KAGVTQTPRYLIKTRGQQVTLSCSPISGHRSVSWYQQTPGQGLQFLFEYFSETQRNKGNFPGRFSGRQFSNSRSEMNVSTLELGDSALYLCASSVRQISTGNTIYFGEGSWLTVV.

This chain's CDR3 is CASSDSARASHEQYF. CDR3 coding DNA: TGTGCCAGCAGTGATTCCGCGAGGGCTTCACACGAGCAGTACTTC. V is TRBV6-1 and J is TRBJ2-7, with TRBD2 as a possible D gene (5 bases). The CDR3 sequence is 15 residues long. Between the trimmed V and J ends, which lost 3 bases and 5 bases, there was a span of 17 bases. CDR1 and CDR2 from the germline V gene are MNHNS and SASEGT.

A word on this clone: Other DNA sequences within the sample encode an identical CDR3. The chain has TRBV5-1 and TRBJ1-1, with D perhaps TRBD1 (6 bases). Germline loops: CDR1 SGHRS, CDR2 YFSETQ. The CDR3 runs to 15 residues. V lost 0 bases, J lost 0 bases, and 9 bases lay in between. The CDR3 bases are TGCGCCAGCAGCTTGGCAGGGGAAATGAACACTGAAGCTTTCTTT. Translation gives CASSLAGEMNTEAFF.

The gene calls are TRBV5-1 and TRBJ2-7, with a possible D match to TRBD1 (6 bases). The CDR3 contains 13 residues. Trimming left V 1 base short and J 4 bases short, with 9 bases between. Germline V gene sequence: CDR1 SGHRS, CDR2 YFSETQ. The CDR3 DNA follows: TGCGCCAGCAGCTTGAGGCAGGGGTACGAGCAGTACTTC. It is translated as CASSLRQGYEQYF.

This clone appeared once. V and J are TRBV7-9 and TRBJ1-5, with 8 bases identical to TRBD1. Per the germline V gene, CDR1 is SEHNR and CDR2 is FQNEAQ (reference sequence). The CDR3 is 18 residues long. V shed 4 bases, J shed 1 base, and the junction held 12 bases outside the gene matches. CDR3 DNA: TGTGCCAGCAGCTCAAATAAAGCAGACAGGGGAAGCAATCAGCCCCAGCATTTT. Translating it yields CASSSNKADRGSNQPQHF.

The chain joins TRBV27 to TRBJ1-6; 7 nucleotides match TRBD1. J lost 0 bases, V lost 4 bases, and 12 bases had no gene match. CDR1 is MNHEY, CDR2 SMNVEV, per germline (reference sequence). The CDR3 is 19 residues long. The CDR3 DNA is TGTGCCAGCAGTTCCGACAGGGCGAAGGGGAGCTCCTATAATTCACCCCTCCACTTT. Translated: CASSSDRAKGSSYNSPLHF.

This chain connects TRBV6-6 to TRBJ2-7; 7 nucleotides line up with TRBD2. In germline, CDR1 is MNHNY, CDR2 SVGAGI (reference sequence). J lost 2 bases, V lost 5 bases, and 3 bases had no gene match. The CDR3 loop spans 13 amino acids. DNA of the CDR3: TGTGCCAGCAGTACCGGGACTACCTACGAGCAGTACTTC. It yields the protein CASSTGTTYEQYF.

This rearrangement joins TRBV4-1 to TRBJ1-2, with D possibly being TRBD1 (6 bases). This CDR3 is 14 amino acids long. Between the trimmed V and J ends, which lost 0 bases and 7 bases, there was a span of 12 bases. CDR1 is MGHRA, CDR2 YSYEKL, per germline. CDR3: CASSQDRGLPGYTF. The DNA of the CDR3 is TGCGCCAGCAGCCAAGACAGGGGCCTTCCTGGCTACACCTTC.

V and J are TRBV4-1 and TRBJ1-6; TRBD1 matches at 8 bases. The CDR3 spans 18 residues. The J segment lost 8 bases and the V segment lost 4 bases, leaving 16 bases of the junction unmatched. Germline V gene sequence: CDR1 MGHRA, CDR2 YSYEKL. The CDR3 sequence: CASSREEMTGVGDSPLHF. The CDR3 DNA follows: TGCGCCAGCAGCCGAGAAGAAATGACAGGGGTCGGGGATTCACCCCTCCACTTT.

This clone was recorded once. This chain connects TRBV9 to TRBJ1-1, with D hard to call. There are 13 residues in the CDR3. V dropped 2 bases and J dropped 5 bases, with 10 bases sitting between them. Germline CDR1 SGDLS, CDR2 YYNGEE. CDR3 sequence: CASSVAVGTEAFF. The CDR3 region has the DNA TGTGCCAGCAGCGTTGCGGTCGGGACTGAAGCTTTCTTT.

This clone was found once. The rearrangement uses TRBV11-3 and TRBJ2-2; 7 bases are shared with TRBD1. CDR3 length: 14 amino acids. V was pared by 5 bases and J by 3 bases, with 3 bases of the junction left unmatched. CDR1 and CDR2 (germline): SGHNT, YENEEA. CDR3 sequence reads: CASSQTGHTGELFF. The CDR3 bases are TGTGCCAGCAGCCAGACAGGGCACACCGGGGAGCTGTTTTTT.

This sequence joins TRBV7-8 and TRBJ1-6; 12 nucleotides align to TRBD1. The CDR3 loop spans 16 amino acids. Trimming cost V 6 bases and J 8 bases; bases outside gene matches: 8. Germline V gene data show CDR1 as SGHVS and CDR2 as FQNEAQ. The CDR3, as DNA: TGTGCCAGCAGTCTCGGGACAGGGGGCGCGTATTCACCCCTCCACTTT. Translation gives CASSLGTGGAYSPLHF.

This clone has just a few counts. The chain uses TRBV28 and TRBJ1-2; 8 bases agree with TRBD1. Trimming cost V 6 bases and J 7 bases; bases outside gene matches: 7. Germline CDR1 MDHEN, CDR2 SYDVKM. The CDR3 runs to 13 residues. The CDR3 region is CASSRRGLSGYTF. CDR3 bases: TGTGCCAGCAGCCGCAGGGGGCTGAGTGGCTACACCTTC.